This T cell receptor (beta chain) was retrieved from a study of T cell responses to AZD1222 COVID-19 vaccine (dated by TCRdb to 2020 to 2023). Broadly, across the study: TCR sequencing was performed for about 250 trial participants, of whom 207 were given two doses of AZD1222 and approximately 25 were given two doses of MenACWY control vaccine. Trial participants were enrolled by age into subgroups of 18-55, 56-69 and 70-plus years, and around 150, 29 and 61 TCR-sequenced participants, respectively, were included in these subgroups.

What the research found in general, with its limitations: In the small 56-69-year group, the increase in depth fell short of significance, most likely because of low power. Spike-specific TCR breadth and depth rose significantly after two AZD1222 doses compared with day 0 and with MenACWY recipients. Conclusions about previously exposed vaccinees are limited, since just five to seven AZD1222 recipients were seropositive for SARS-CoV-2 at baseline. The vaccine-associated CD4 TCRs covered the entire spike protein, and the dominant responses fell in regions 160-218 and 743-854. Participants were mostly white British, with more females than males. The authors suggested clonal diversity may have been underestimated. Because no samples from the day 14 peak response were available, repertoires could be characterized only after the peak T cell response. Epitopes outside the regions mutated in the B.1.351 and B.1.1.7 variants were reportedly recognized by nearly half of the unique spike-specific TCRs.

In light of the paper, this sample's time point label describes: about 28 days (+/-7) after the second vaccine dose. The treatment or condition label, as the study defines it: meningococcal conjugate vaccine given as trial control. The vaccinee samples were drawn from two UK trials, COV001 and COV002, one of which was a single-blind randomized controlled phase 2/3 trial testing AZD1222 (ChAdOx1 nCoV-19) in healthy adults. Trial participant PBMC samples were collected at day 0 and day 28 after the second dose for TCRbeta chain sequencing. The junction shows trimming of 6 bases on V and 4 bases on J, plus 9 bases between the germline ends. The CDR3 has 12 amino acids, counting the end cysteine and phenylalanine. Only the CDR3 DNA is retained, 36 bases long and in frame from the first base. Per the germline V gene, MDHEN is the CDR1 and SYDVKM is the CDR2. The CDR3 regions of human TCRbeta chains were subjected to immunosequencing. The authors' analysis ran thus. Repertoire TCRs were matched against a reference library of SARS-CoV-2-specific TCRs generated with the MIRA antigen-specificity platform. Breadth meant the fraction of unique TCRs that were SARS-CoV-2-associated, whereas depth meant the fraction of total T cells that were SARS-CoV-2-associated. Each spike-specific TCR was assigned to its reactive spike region and to a CD4 or CD8 class using the MIRA data. Log10-transformed breadth and depth values were compared by one-way ANOVA with Sidak's multiple comparisons tests. Entries here come from immuneACCESS through TCRdb and include only in-frame sequences with V and J called. Some clones fail to appear in such tables; in the studies checked, an unresolved V gene covers under half of the shortfall, and the cause of the remainder is unknown. That table furnishes V, J and clone size, whereas the DNA furnished D and trimming. This sample gives about 64,000 clones in total; 80% to 95% of them show up just once. Jointly, the top ten make up more than 6% of the sample.

Comment on this clone: Its antigen is still unknown. No base quality values were provided; no much bigger clone lies one nucleotide off.

In this chain, TRBV28 is recombined with TRBJ1-2; confidence is insufficient to name the D gene. The source of this sequence is an adult who received the MenACWY meningococcal vaccine as a control. Source: peripheral blood, taken 28 days after the second dose of the MenACWY control vaccine. CDR3 reads: CASRAPPYGYTF. The DNA sequence is as follows: TGTGCCAGCAGGGCCCCGCCCTATGGCTACACCTTC.